These 15 T cell receptor beta chains were all obtained from the same sample, sequenced in a study of beta chain features in type 1 diabetes. Since all of the isolated RNA was reverse transcribed, expressed TCRB transcripts were what got sequenced. Profiling relied on immunoSEQ multiplex PCR, and the TCRdb table lists in-frame clones only, not all of them. Of about 410,000 clones listed, about 15% are singletons. The specimen sequenced was naive CD4+ T cells from blood. The receptors derive from a man aged 30-40 years in good health.

In its sample, this clone was seen a few times. The chain has TRBV4-1 and TRBJ2-3; no clear D. This CDR3 is 14 amino acids long. CDR1 is MGHRA, CDR2 YSYEKL, per germline. The V gene lost 0 bases and the J gene lost 2 bases, with 6 bases spanning the gap. CDR3 DNA: TGCGCCAGCAGCCAAGACCCTCACACAGATACGCAGTATTTT. This codes for CASSQDPHTDTQYF.

CDR3 DNA: TGTGCCAGCAGCCAAGAAGTTTTAGATACGCAGTATTTT. It specifies CASSQEVLDTQYF. The chain carries TRBV14 and TRBJ2-3; D remains unclear. Germline V lookup: CDR1 SGHDN, CDR2 FVKESK. CDR3 length: 13 residues. V lost 0 bases, J lost 5 bases, and 6 bases lay in between.

The chain uses TRBV29-1 and TRBJ1-1; possible D gene TRBD1, 5 bases. This CDR3 comprises 13 residues. Trimming pared 5 bases from V and 5 bases from J, leaving 15 bases between. Germline V gene sequence: CDR1 SQVTM, CDR2 ANQGSEA. The CDR3 DNA sequence: TGCAGCGTTCCTATAACAGGACAAACTGAAGCTTTCTTT. Translation gives CSVPITGQTEAFF.

V and J are TRBV4-3 and TRBJ2-7; perhaps TRBD2 as D (5 bases). The germline V gene has CDR1 LGHNA and CDR2 YSLEER. There are 14 residues in the CDR3. Trimming stripped 0 bases from V and 3 bases from J, with 9 bases between. CDR3 residues: CASSQDRGLYEQYF. CDR3 nucleotides: TGCGCCAGCAGCCAAGATCGGGGTCTCTACGAGCAGTACTTC.

The V gene is TRBV7-3, the J gene TRBJ2-5; D is undetermined. V shed 1 base and J shed 3 bases, with 6 bases lying between them. Looked up from germline, CDR1 is SGHTA and CDR2 is FQGTGA. The CDR3 contains 13 residues. CDR3 DNA: TGTGCCAGCAGCTTAAGAGCGAAAGAGACCCAGTACTTC. Its protein product is CASSLRAKETQYF.

J is TRBJ2-6 and V is TRBV12-5; D remains unclear. V shed 4 bases and J shed 2 bases, with 9 bases lying between them. Germline values: CDR1 LGHNT, CDR2 FRNRAP. CDR3 size: 15 residues. DNA of the CDR3: TGTGCTAGTGGTTATGGGGAAACTGGGGCCAACGTCCTGACTTTC. This translates into CASGYGETGANVLTF.

This clone was recorded a few times. The CDR3 sequence: CASSQVGKNTIYF. The CDR3 coding sequence is TGTGCCAGCAGCCAAGTAGGCAAAAACACCATATATTTT. The chain combines TRBV14 with TRBJ1-3, with D uncertain. The germline gives CDR1 SGHDN, CDR2 FVKESK. Trimming cost V 1 base and J 6 bases, with 7 bases left between them. This CDR3 comprises 13 residues.

This sequence joins TRBV4-3 and TRBJ1-1, with D hard to call. Trimming removed 0 bases from V and 3 bases from J, with 8 bases in between. The CDR3 runs 14 residues. Germline loops: CDR1 LGHNA, CDR2 YSLEER. The CDR3 reads CASSQDSGDTEAFF. The CDR3 DNA sequence: TGCGCCAGCAGCCAAGATTCCGGGGACACTGAAGCTTTCTTT.

The genes are TRBV2 and TRBJ2-7; D call uncertain. The CDR3 runs 13 residues. Trimming shortened V by 5 bases and J by 6 bases, and 14 bases separated the two germline ends. Germline V gene data show CDR1 as SNHLY and CDR2 as FYNNEI. In DNA, the CDR3 is TGTGCCAGCAGTAAGTTAATCATGATCGAGCAGTACTTC. Amino acid sequence: CASSKLIMIEQYF.

This clone turned up a few times. The V call is TRBV2, the J call TRBJ2-2, with 12 positions matching TRBD2. Germline CDR1 reads SNHLY; CDR2 reads FYNNEI. The J segment lost 5 bases and the V segment lost 5 bases, leaving 6 bases of the junction unmatched. The CDR3 runs to 16 residues. The CDR3: CASSKTSGSMTGELFF. The CDR3 region has the DNA TGTGCCAGCAGTAAGACTAGCGGGAGTATGACCGGGGAGCTGTTTTTT.

This clone occurred a few times. The chain has TRBV7-2 and TRBJ2-2, with a tentative D call TRBD1 (6 bases). Trimming took 1 base from V and 14 from J, leaving 11 bases between them. Per the germline V gene, CDR1 is SGHTA and CDR2 is FQGNSA. CDR3 length: 12 residues. This CDR3 reads CASSLGAGVLFF. CDR3 nucleotide sequence: TGTGCCAGCAGCTTAGGGGCAGGGGTTCTGTTTTTT.

Details on this clone: Compared with germline, one end of the junction differs, possibly owing to a read error. J is TRBJ2-5 and V is TRBV25-1; D gene ambiguous. Germline values: CDR1 MGHDK, CDR2 SYGVNS. This CDR3 has 15 residues. The CDR3 region has the DNA TGTGCCAGCAGTGAGGCAGGTCGCAGGATGGAGAACCAGTACTTC. Amino acids: CASSEAGRRMENQYF. Based on the CDR3 plus reference TRBV25-1 and TRBJ2-5, the full variable domain is EADIYQTPRYLVIGTGKKITLECSQTMGHDKMYWYQQDPGMELHLIHYSYGVNSTEKGDLSSESTVSRIRTEHFPLTLESARPSHTSQYLCASSEAGRRMENQYFGPGTRLLVL.

This clone was detected a few times. The rearrangement joins TRBV6-5 to TRBJ2-7; 9 bases are shared with TRBD2. This CDR3 is built from 15 residues. The V segment lost 6 bases and the J segment 0 bases; nucleotides outside the gene matches: 6. Per germline, CDR1 MNHEY and CDR2 SVGAGI. Here the CDR3 reads CASRATSGPSYEQYV. The CDR3 DNA sequence: TGTGCCAGCAGGGCGACTAGCGGACCCTCCTACGAGCAGTACGTC.

This chain links TRBV15 with TRBJ1-3; D call uncertain. Germline V CDR1 and CDR2: LNHNV, YYDKDF (reference sequence). Between the trimmed V and J ends, which lost 3 bases and 2 bases, there was a span of 14 bases. This CDR3 spans 16 amino acids. The CDR3, as DNA: TGTGCCACCAGCAGCGGGTCAGCCCAAACTGGAAACACCATATATTTT. Residues: CATSSGSAQTGNTIYF.

The V and J genes are TRBV18 and TRBJ1-5, with D possibly TRBD1 on 5 matching bases. The CDR3 runs to 15 residues. The V and J ends lost 4 bases and 0 bases respectively, with 10 bases between them. CDR1 is KGHSH and CDR2 is LQKENI in the germline V gene. In DNA, the CDR3 is TGTGCCAGCTCACTTCAGGGATATAGCAATCAGCCCCAGCATTTT. It codes for CASSLQGYSNQPQHF.